A selection of T cell receptor beta chains follows, all from one sample in a study of cytomegalovirus exposure and HLA in healthy donors. The protocol was immunoSEQ multiplex PCR, while the TCRdb copy is restricted to in-frame clones and leaves out a portion. There are roughly 140,000 clones in the sample; about 79% occur only once, and roughly 3% lies in the top ten. The sample comprised PBMCs. The receptors here all came from a male donor in good health and CMV-seronegative. Both conserved end residues are part of each CDR3. D genes are given only for firm matches. The size field is filled for only some rows; it gives once, few, many or a size class.

>NA|TRBJ1-1|TRBV5-5|NA
TGTGCCAGCAGCTATCGACAGGAGAACACTGAAGCTTTCTTT
CASSYRQENTEAFF
>TRBD1|TRBJ1-2|TRBV4-1|NA
TGCGCCAGCAGTCTTTCGCCCGGGACAGGGAGCAGCTATGGCTACACCTTC
CASSLSPGTGSSYGYTF
>NA|TRBJ2-3|TRBV18|NA
TGTGCCAGCTCACCCCAGGCGGGACGCACAGATACGCAGTATTTT
CASSPQAGRTDTQYF
>NA|TRBJ1-5|TRBV30|NA
TGTGCCTGGAGTGGGGGTAGGACACAACTTTATAGCAATCAGCCCCAGCATTTT
CAWSGGRTQLYSNQPQHF
>NA|TRBJ1-2|TRBV4-3|once
TGCGCCAGCAGCCAACCCTCCCGTGGCTACACCTTC
CASSQPSRGYTF
>TRBD1|TRBJ2-1|TRBV2|NA
TGTGCCAGCATGGAGCCAGGGGGCAAGGATGAGCAGTTCTTC
CASMEPGGKDEQFF
>TRBD1|TRBJ1-1|TRBV6-5|NA
TGTGCCAGCAGTTACTCCGGGACAGGGTCCACTGAAGCTTTCTTT
CASSYSGTGSTEAFF
>TRBD1|TRBJ2-7|TRBV11-2|once
TGTGCCAGCAGCTTTCTAGGACAGGCTTTCTACGAGCAGTACTTC
CASSFLGQAFYEQYF
>NA|TRBJ1-1|TRBV30|NA
TGTGCCTGGAGCCACAGGGTGGCGGGCACTGAAGCTTTCTTT
CAWSHRVAGTEAFF
>NA|TRBJ1-5|TRBV19|NA
TGTGCCAGTAGTATCTTCGTTTTTCGTCAGCCCCAGCATTTT
CASSIFVFRQPQHF
>NA|TRBJ2-2|TRBV7-3|NA
TGTGCCAGCAGCCTTTCGTCCGGGGAGCTGTTTTTT
CASSLSSGELFF
>TRBD2|TRBJ2-2|TRBV14|NA
TGTGCCAGCAGCCCCGGACTAGCGGGAGCCGCCGGGGAGCTGTTTTTT
CASSPGLAGAAGELFF
>NA|TRBJ2-2|TRBV5-1|NA
TGCGCCAGCAGCTTGGGTGGCCGGAACACCGGGGAGCTGTTTTTT
CASSLGGRNTGELFF
>NA|TRBJ1-2|TRBV27|NA
TGTGCCAGCAGCCCAGGGGCTAACTATGGCTACACCTTC
CASSPGANYGYTF
>TRBD1|TRBJ1-6|TRBV18|NA
TGTGCCAGCTGCCTCACAGGGGGGGGTAATTCACCCCTCCACTTT
CASCLTGGGNSPLHF
>NA|TRBJ1-2|TRBV2|NA
TGTGCCAGCAGTGAGACAGTTATTAGCTATGGCTACACCTTC
CASSETVISYGYTF
>NA|TRBJ1-2|TRBV27|NA
TGTGCCAGCAGTTTACGATTTCTAGGCTACACCTTC
CASSLRFLGYTF
>TRBD1|TRBJ2-5|TRBV29-1|NA
TGCAGCGGACAGGGGGAAGGTGGGGAGACCCAGTACTTC
CSGQGEGGETQYF
>TRBD2|TRBJ2-3|TRBV9|NA
TGTGCCAGCAACGATGGGGGGGGGAAAAGCACAGATACGCAGTATTTT
CASNDGGGKSTDTQYF
>TRBD2|TRBJ2-7|TRBV7-2|few
TGTGCCAGCAGGGATTTAGCGGGGGGGCAAGGCGAGCAGTACTTC
CASRDLAGGQGEQYF
>TRBD2|TRBJ2-7|TRBV5-1|NA
TGCGCCAGCAGCCCCCGGGTGGTCAGCGGGAGGGCCTACGAGCAGTACTTC
CASSPRVVSGRAYEQYF
>NA|TRBJ2-3|TRBV30|NA
TGTGCCTGGAGTGCGCCCCCGGTGCGGAGGGGACCCAATACGCAGTATTTT
CAWSAPPVRRGPNTQYF
>TRBD1|TRBJ1-5|TRBV19|NA
TGTGCCAGTAGTAACCCGGGACAGAATCGCAATCAGCCCCAGCATTTT
CASSNPGQNRNQPQHF
>NA|TRBJ2-7|TRBV30|NA
TGTGCCTGGGGGAAAGGGAGGACAGGAGCCTACGAGCAGTACTTC
CAWGKGRTGAYEQYF
>NA|TRBJ2-6|TRBV12-5|NA
TGTGCTAGTGGTTTGGGACACGGGGTCTCCTCTGGGGCCAACGTCCTGACTTTC
CASGLGHGVSSGANVLTF
>NA|TRBJ2-1|TRBV30|few
TGTGCCTGGACCTCGAGGGATGAGCAGTTCTTC
CAWTSRDEQFF
>NA|TRBJ2-2|TRBV18|NA
TGTGCCAGCTCACCCCGTCTAGGAAACACCGGGGAGCTGTTTTTT
CASSPRLGNTGELFF
>TRBD1|TRBJ1-5|TRBV5-1|NA
TGCGCCAGCAGCTTGGGAACAGGGGGCTTCAATCAGCCCCAGCATTTT
CASSLGTGGFNQPQHF
>TRBD2|TRBJ2-7|TRBV19|NA
TGTGCCAGTCGGGGGGAGTACGAGCAGTACTTC
CASRGEYEQYF
>TRBD1|TRBJ2-5|TRBV9|NA
TGTGCCAGCAGCCCCTCCGGGACAGAAGAGACCCAGTACTTC
CASSPSGTEETQYF
>NA|TRBJ1-5|TRBV25-1|NA
TGTGCCAGTAAAGGACAATTCAATCAGCCCCAGCATTTT
CASKGQFNQPQHF
>NA|TRBJ1-1|TRBV29-1|once
TGCAGCGCAGAAATTAACACTGAAGCTTTCTTT
CSAEINTEAFF
>NA|TRBJ2-3|TRBV25-1|NA
TGTGCCAGCAGTGTGGGGCCGGGCACAGATACGCAGTATTTT
CASSVGPGTDTQYF
>NA|TRBJ1-2|TRBV27|NA
TGTGCCAGCAGCTACAGGGCAAACTATGGCTACACCTTC
CASSYRANYGYTF
>NA|TRBJ2-7|TRBV10-1|NA
TGCGCCAGCAGTGCCGTGACAGGAGCGACCTACGAGCAGTACTTC
CASSAVTGATYEQYF
>NA|TRBJ2-7|TRBV6-6|NA
TGTGCCAGCAGAGCCACGGGAGTAACCTACGAGCAGTACTTC
CASRATGVTYEQYF
>TRBD1|TRBJ2-1|TRBV27|NA
TGTGCCAGCACCCAGAGGACAGGTCTAGGTGAGCAGTTCTTC
CASTQRTGLGEQFF
>NA|TRBJ2-7|TRBV15|NA
TGTGCCACCAGCAGCGCTCGGGGTTCGATGGGACATGCCTCGACCTACGAGCAGTACTTC
CATSSARGSMGHASTYEQYF
>NA|TRBJ1-1|TRBV27|NA
TGTGCCAGCAGTCCACGGGAAGTCAGCACTGAAGCTTTCTTT
CASSPREVSTEAFF
>NA|TRBJ2-3|TRBV5-1|NA
TGCGCCAGCAGCTTGGACTGGTTCACAGATACGCAGTATTTT
CASSLDWFTDTQYF
>TRBD2|TRBJ2-1|TRBV2|NA
TGTGCCACCCGGGAGGCTAGCGGATACAATGAGCAGTTCTTC
CATREASGYNEQFF
>TRBD1|TRBJ1-1|TRBV6-5|NA
TGTGCCAGCAGTTACCAACCGCTAGGACAGGGTGAAGCTTTCTTT
CASSYQPLGQGEAFF
>TRBD1|TRBJ2-7|TRBV27|NA
TGTGCCAGCAGTGCGGCGGGGACAGGGGGCCTCTCCTACGAGCAGTACTTC
CASSAAGTGGLSYEQYF
>TRBD2|TRBJ2-5|TRBV10-2|few
TGCGCCAGCAGTGAAGGACTAGCGGGAGGACAAGAGACCCAGTACTTC
CASSEGLAGGQETQYF
>NA|TRBJ1-1|TRBV19|NA
TGTGCCAGTAGTGAGAGCCCCGCGGCGGCTTTCTTT
CASSESPAAAFF
>TRBD1|TRBJ1-4|TRBV7-9|NA
TGTTCCAGCAGCTCCGACAGGGGAGGAGAAAAACTGTTTTTT
CSSSSDRGGEKLFF
>NA|TRBJ2-7|TRBV5-1|few
TGCGCCAGCAGCGTCGAAAGGGGCTCCTACGAGCAGTACTTC
CASSVERGSYEQYF
>TRBD1|TRBJ1-1|TRBV30|NA
TGTGCCTGGGGACAGGGTACGAACACTGAAGCTTTCTTT
CAWGQGTNTEAFF
>TRBD2|TRBJ2-7|TRBV5-4|NA
TGTGCCAGCAGCGGGGCTAGCGGGGGATACGAGCAGTACTTC
CASSGASGGYEQYF